This T cell receptor (beta chain) appears in the sequencing data of a study of cytomegalovirus exposure and HLA in healthy donors. General study results and limits: Solely CMV serostatus was available to characterize immune exposure. Later analysis identified a missense DCLRE1C variant that was linked to TCR beta V- and J-gene trimming.

The table lists this clone with a few counts. Antigen specificity is unknown. Germline CDR1 reads MNHEY; CDR2 reads SVGAGI. V gave up 5 bases and J gave up 13 bases, with 18 bases separating them. CDR3 length equals 14 residues. Primers: 60 Vbeta forward and 13 Jbeta reverse. In the authors' workflow: In a later analysis, around 11 million of tens of millions of unique beta chains occurred in at least two donors. Method: immunoSEQ multiplex PCR; TCRdb's copy keeps in-frame clones and lacks some. Clone size and the V and J calls come from that table; the DNA yielded D and trimming. Of around 200,000 clones listed, about three quarters were seen once; the top ten hold roughly 2.5%.

This TCR came from a woman aged 55-69 years in good health and CMV-seropositive. The chain uses TRBV6-5 and TRBJ1-6, with a weak D call TRBD1 (5 bases). Sequencing used PBMCs. CDR3 region: CASSRRDGPNPLHF. The CDR3 nucleotides read TGTGCCAGCAGTCGGAGGGACGGGCCGAACCCCCTCCACTTT.